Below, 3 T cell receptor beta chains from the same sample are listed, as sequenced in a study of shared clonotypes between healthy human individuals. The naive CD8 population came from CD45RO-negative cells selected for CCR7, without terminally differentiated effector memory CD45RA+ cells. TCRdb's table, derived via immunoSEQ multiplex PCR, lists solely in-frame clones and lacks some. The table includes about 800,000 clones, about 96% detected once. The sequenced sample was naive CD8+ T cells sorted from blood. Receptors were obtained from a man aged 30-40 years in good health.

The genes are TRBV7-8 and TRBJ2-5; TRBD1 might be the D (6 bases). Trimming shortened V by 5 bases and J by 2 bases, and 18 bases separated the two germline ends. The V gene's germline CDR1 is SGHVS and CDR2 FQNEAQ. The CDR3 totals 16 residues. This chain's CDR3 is CASSPPGVQGQETQYF. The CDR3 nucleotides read TGTGCCAGCAGCCCCCCGGGTGTACAGGGACAAGAGACCCAGTACTTC.

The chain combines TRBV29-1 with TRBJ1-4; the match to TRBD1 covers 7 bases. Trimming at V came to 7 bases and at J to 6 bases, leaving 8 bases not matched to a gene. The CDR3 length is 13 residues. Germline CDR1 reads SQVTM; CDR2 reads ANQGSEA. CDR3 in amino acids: CSATGEGDEKLFF. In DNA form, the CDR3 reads TGCAGCGCCACAGGGGAGGGGGATGAAAAACTGTTTTTT.

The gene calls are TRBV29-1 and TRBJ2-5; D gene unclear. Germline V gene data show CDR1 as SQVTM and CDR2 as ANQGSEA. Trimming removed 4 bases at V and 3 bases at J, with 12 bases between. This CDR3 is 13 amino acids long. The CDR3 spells CSVGPTLKETQYF. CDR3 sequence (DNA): TGCAGCGTTGGGCCGACTCTTAAAGAGACCCAGTACTTC.